These 3 T cell receptor beta chains originate from one sample sequenced in a study of blood T cell repertoires in COVID-19. The protocol was immunoSEQ multiplex PCR, while the TCRdb copy is restricted to in-frame clones and leaves out a portion. The data hold about 190,000 clones, with about 89% observed a single time. The sequenced sample consisted of peripheral blood. These receptors came from a man between 40 and 49 years old with acute or convalescent COVID-19.

The chain is built from TRBV18 and TRBJ1-4, with D perhaps TRBD1 (6 bases). This CDR3 contains 13 residues. CDR1 and CDR2 from the germline V gene are KGHSH and LQKENI. The ends were cut back, 9 bases at V and 4 bases at J, with 12 bases in the middle. The CDR3: CASSDRNNEKLFF. The CDR3 nucleotides read TGTGCCAGTTCCGACAGGAATAATGAAAAACTGTTTTTT.

This chain joins TRBV7-9 and TRBJ2-5; D not certain. Germline values: CDR1 SEHNR, CDR2 FQNEAQ (reference sequence). Trimming pared 3 bases from V and 4 bases from J, leaving 6 bases between. This CDR3 comprises 12 residues. The CDR3 DNA sequence: TGTGCCAGCAGCTTCACTCGAGAGACCCAGTACTTC. Translated, it gives CASSFTRETQYF.

J is TRBJ2-1 and V is TRBV29-1, with 10 bases that match TRBD1. Germline-derived CDR1 and CDR2 are SQVTM and ANQGSEA. The CDR3 has 14 amino acids. The trim removed 4 bases at V and 4 bases at J, leaving 4 bases unmatched. The CDR3 sequence is CSVGDRGEYNEQFF. DNA for the CDR3: TGCAGCGTTGGGGACAGGGGCGAATACAATGAGCAGTTCTTC.